This T cell receptor (beta chain) comes out of a study of blood T cells in healthy people across ages. General study points: The recorded TCR beta diversity per million T cells decreased in a roughly linear manner with age. Since the PBMCs were unsorted, naive and antigen-experienced cells could not be conclusively compared. Compared with aged donors, long-lived donors showed fewer expanded clones, suggesting selection.

A second roughly 6 to 12 cycle PCR used barcoded and J-beta primers. In TCRdb, the 5' RACE reads were re-called with MiXCR into one record per CDR3 protein. In the table there are roughly 800,000 distinct CDR3 sequences, 58% of which are singletons. Concerning this clonotype: What it recognizes is unknown.

Germline V gene lookup returns CDR1 SGHTA and CDR2 FQGNSA. After removal of 6 bases from V and 2 bases from J, the junction contained 4 bases not matched to a gene. This CDR3 spans 13 amino acids. This rearrangement joins TRBV7-2 to TRBJ2-7; 7 nucleotides match TRBD2. This sequence was found in a man in his thirties or forties in good health. The sequenced material came from blood. This CDR3 is CASRLAAPYEQYF. The CDR3 region has the DNA TGTGCCAGCAGGCTAGCGGCCCCCTACGAGCAGTACTTC.